The T cell receptor (beta chain) described here comes from a study of T cell responses to AZD1222 COVID-19 vaccine. There are a few counts of this clone. The antigen remains unidentified. Findings and limits, study-wide: After the peak T cell response, and only then, were repertoires sampled. Per reports, nearly half of all spike-specific TCRs target regions that are unmutated in variants. Donors in the cohort were predominantly white British and more often female, and clonal diversity was possibly underestimated. The number of AZD1222 recipients seropositive at baseline was only five to seven.

Some clones are missing from TCRdb's copy, which holds only in-frame ones; the method was immunoSEQ multiplex PCR. The table records 150,000 or so clones, about 90% of them present only once. The germline V gene encodes CDR1 MNHNS and CDR2 SASEGT. The length of the CDR3 is 19 residues. With 4 bases removed from V and 0 bases from J, the gap between germline ends came to 19 bases. The source of this sequence is an adult who received the AZD1222 COVID-19 vaccine. The source was peripheral blood, collected 28 days after the second AZD1222 dose. The chain links TRBV6-1 to TRBJ2-6; possibly TRBD1 or TRBD2 for D (5 bases each). The CDR3 is CASSGVQGGPFSGANVLTF. CDR3 DNA: TGTGCCAGCAGTGGGGTGCAGGGCGGGCCTTTCTCTGGGGCCAACGTCCTGACTTTC.